Detailed here is one T cell receptor (beta chain). Antigen: not known. This entry is derived from a study of Ad26.COV2.S vaccination and SARS-CoV-2 variants. Sequencing was performed with immunoSEQ multiplex PCR; in TCRdb, only in-frame clones are kept and a portion is missing. The profile shows fewer than 400,000 clones, 75% to 90% of them singletons. Treatment reported: 15 to 20 received Ad26.COV2.S at low or high dose, single or two shots; roughly five received placebo; per-sample allocation not given. Specimens were obtained on day 63 following the first vaccine or placebo injection. Vaccination used an Ad26 vector expressing Wuhan-strain SARS-CoV-2 spike. Study observations and caveats: Using TCR breadth and depth analyses may have led to underestimated total T cell responses.

Sequenced here: peripheral blood, sampled in a trial of Ad26.COV2.S vaccine versus placebo. The TCR originated in a person aged 18-65 years who received the Ad26.COV2.S COVID-19 vaccine or a placebo.

The CDR3 nucleotides read TGTGCCACCAGTGACCGGACAGGGGGCGCGATCGATGAGCAGTTCTTC. Protein sequence: CATSDRTGGAIDEQFF. The chain couples TRBV24-1 to TRBJ2-1; 11 bases line up with TRBD1. CDR1 KGHDR and CDR2 SFDVKD come from the germline V gene. V was clipped by 4 bases and J by 8 bases; unmatched bases: 9. CDR3 length: 16 amino acids.